This section outlines one T cell receptor (beta chain) sequence together with its context. Trimming left V 8 bases short and J 0 bases short, with 12 bases between. CDR3 length equals 13 residues. CDR1 SGHRS and CDR2 YFSETQ come from the germline V gene. These data originate in a study of shared clonotypes between healthy human individuals. Study as a whole: Three plates each covered CD4 naive and memory; CD8 naive two, CD8 memory one.

The deep-level immunoSEQ assay was used. Assay used: immunoSEQ multiplex PCR; TCRdb lists only in-frame clones, some missing. The data show some 680,000 clones, about three quarters seen once. The chain combines TRBV5-1 with TRBJ2-7; perhaps TRBD1 as D (6 bases). This clonotype was sampled from a young woman in good health. Sequencing used memory CD4+ T cells sorted from blood. This sample's subset: CD45RA-negative fraction. The CDR3 bases are TGCGCCAGTACATGGGACATCTCCTACGAGCAGTACTTC. Translating gives CASTWDISYEQYF.